This T cell receptor beta chain was found in a study of cytomegalovirus exposure and HLA in healthy donors. Study-level information: Caucasian-associated ancestry cluster membership applied to 75% to 85% of 398 genotyped donors. General study points: Later work showed greater clonal expansion in HLA-associated TCR beta chains than in equally common others. Sequencing likely generated an artifact that appeared as a cluster of highly shared sequence variants. Later analysis associated a missense DCLRE1C variant with TCR beta V- and J-gene trimming.

Primers: 60 Vbeta forward and 13 Jbeta reverse. The assay was immunoSEQ multiplex PCR, and TCRdb's table has in-frame clones only and misses some. This table holds more than 45,000 clones, 70% to 80% found once. After removal of 3 bases from V and 7 bases from J, the junction contained 13 bases not matched to a gene. Germline V gives CDR1 LNHNV, CDR2 YYDKDF (reference sequence). The CDR3 covers 17 residues. To note about this clone: The antigen is undetermined.

The chain carries TRBV15 and TRBJ1-2; 11 bases map to TRBD1. Sequencing was carried out using PBMCs. This clonotype originated in a woman aged 55-69 years in good health and CMV-seropositive. CDR3 DNA sequence: TGTGCCACCAGCAGCCCGGGACAGGGGGACTATGGTAGTGGCTACACCTTC. This gives the protein CATSSPGQGDYGSGYTF.